This T cell receptor beta chain was identified during a study of blood T cell repertoires in COVID-19. In the study overall: The samples span acute and convalescent COVID-19 from the United States, Italy and Spain. Sources were T cells, B-cell-depleted T cells, or PBMCs; the material itself was cDNA or gDNA.

A few counts support this clone. The CDR3 runs 15 residues. The ends were cut back, 1 base at V and 8 bases at J, with 12 bases in the middle. Germline CDR1 reads LGHNA; CDR2 reads YSLEER. Per the authors' pipeline: Amplification of reference gene primers was used by the study to estimate nucleated cell counts. Profiled with immunoSEQ multiplex PCR; TCRdb holds only in-frame clones, not every one. For V, J and clone size, that table is used; D and trimming come from the DNA. The sample shows hundreds of thousands of clones, 75% to 90% of them seen only once. Sequencing was done on a sample of peripheral blood. The chain uses TRBV4-3 and TRBJ1-6; D not certain. The source of this sequence is a woman aged 70-85 years with active or convalescent COVID-19. CDR3 DNA: TGCGCCAGCAGCCAAGTAGGAGAACGTCATTCACCCCTCCACTTT. Protein product: CASSQVGERHSPLHF.